These T cell receptor beta chains were read from a single sample in a study of T cell repertoires in cytomegalovirus infection. These receptors have no identified antigens. TCRdb reprocessed the reads via MiXCR and lists one record per CDR3 protein. The sample has roughly 130,000 distinct CDR3 sequences, under 30% seen once; the top ten hold 30% to 35%. The sequencing sample was made of PBMCs, sequenced either directly or after in vitro stimulation (not recorded which). These receptors all stem from a human donor in good health (CMV status not recorded). Some clones in this sample may be carry-over from other donors' samples. CDR3s include the opening cysteine and the closing phenylalanine or tryptophan. The D gene is left open where the match is weak. The listing skips clone size in some rows; elsewhere it reads once, few, many or a size class.

d_call j_call v_call clone_size cdr3_nt cdr3_aa
NA TRBJ2-4 TRBV6-5 few TGTGCCAGCAGTCCAAGATCTGGGGGAGTATTGAACATTCAGTACTTC CASSPRSGGVLNIQYF
NA TRBJ2-3 TRBV24-1 NA TGTGCCACCAGTGATGCCCGGACAAGTAGCACAGATACGCAGTATTTT CATSDARTSSTDTQYF
TRBD1 TRBJ1-2 TRBV7-2 NA TGTGCCAGCAGCTTAGAGGCGGGACAGGGGTATGGCTACACCTTC CASSLEAGQGYGYTF
NA TRBJ2-1 TRBV12-3/TRBV12-4 NA TGTGCCAGCACCCTCGGGCTAGCGATCAGCAATGAGCAGTTCTTC CASTLGLAISNEQFF
TRBD1 TRBJ2-7 TRBV19 NA TGTGCCAGTAGTTCCGAAGTGGGACAGGGGGCTTCCGAGCAGTACTTC CASSSEVGQGASEQYF
NA TRBJ1-4 TRBV7-3 NA TGTGCCAGCACCTCGTTGGGGGCCGCTAATGAAAAACTGTTTTTT CASTSLGAANEKLFF
TRBD1 TRBJ2-1 TRBV7-9 NA TGTGCCAGCAGCTCGGGACAGGGGGCAAATGAGCAGTTCTTC CASSSGQGANEQFF
TRBD1 TRBJ1-1 TRBV7-9 NA TGTGCCAGCAGCTTAGCGCAGGGGAGGACAGGGGGCAGGAACACTGAAGCTTTCTTT CASSLAQGRTGGRNTEAFF
NA TRBJ2-1 TRBV7-2 NA TGTGCCAGCAGCTCAAAAAACCCGGGACGGAAAGGGGGTGAGCAGTTCTTC CASSSKNPGRKGGEQFF
NA TRBJ1-2 TRBV29-1 NA TGCAGCGTTGAAGGGATTGGCAGGGGCGATGGCTACACCTTC CSVEGIGRGDGYTF
NA TRBJ2-5 TRBV7-2 many TGTGCCAGCAGCCCCAGGGTGGAGAGAGAGACCCAGTACTTC CASSPRVERETQYF
NA TRBJ2-2 TRBV7-2 few TGTGCCAGCAGCTTCCCCCAGGGGGGGGGCGGGGAGCTGTTTTTT CASSFPQGGGGELFF
NA TRBJ2-5 TRBV7-2 few TGTGCCAGCAGCCACCCTCCCTTCGACGAGACCCAGTACTTC CASSHPPFDETQYF
TRBD2 TRBJ2-1 TRBV11-2 few TGTGCCAGCAGCCAACTAGCGGGCGCCTACAATGAGCAGTTCTTC CASSQLAGAYNEQFF
NA TRBJ2-1 TRBV6-2/TRBV6-3 few TGTGCCAGCGGAGGGCCGTACAATGAGCAGTTCTTC CASGGPYNEQFF
NA TRBJ1-2 TRBV29-1 NA TGCAGCGCCTTCGGGGGTGCAAGGAACTATGGCTACACCTTC CSAFGGARNYGYTF
NA TRBJ2-2 TRBV4-3 few TGCGCCAGCAGCCAAGAATACGAGGGGCAGGGGACCGGGGAGCTGTTTTTT CASSQEYEGQGTGELFF
NA TRBJ1-5 TRBV4-3 few TGCGCCAGCAGCCAAGATAGGTTTCAGCCCCAGCATTTT CASSQDRFQPQHF
TRBD1 TRBJ1-5 TRBV5-1 once TGCGCCAGCAGCTTGGGTTCAGGGGGGGACGGCCAGCATTTT CASSLGSGGDGQHF
TRBD2 TRBJ2-2 TRBV6-1 NA TGTGCCAGCAGTGGAGGGACTAGCGTCGGCCCCGGGGAGCTGTTTTTT CASSGGTSVGPGELFF
NA TRBJ1-5 TRBV5-1 NA TGCGCCAGCAGCTTGCACGGGGGCAGCAATCAGCCCCAGCATTTT CASSLHGGSNQPQHF
TRBD2 TRBJ2-5 TRBV7-9 NA TGTGCCAGCAGCAAAACTAGCGTAGAACAAGAGACCCAGTACTTC CASSKTSVEQETQYF
NA TRBJ2-1 TRBV4-3 many TGCGCCAGCAGCCAATCATCACGCCGGAGCTCCTACAATGAGCAGTTCTTC CASSQSSRRSSYNEQFF
NA TRBJ2-7 TRBV3-1 NA TGTGCCAGCAGCCAAAGTCCCCAGCTGCTGGCCTACGAGCAGTACTTC CASSQSPQLLAYEQYF
TRBD2 TRBJ2-1 TRBV6-6 few TGTGCCAGCAGTACTTACGGGGCTAGCGGGGTCTACAGCTCCTACAATGAGCAGTTCTTC CASSTYGASGVYSSYNEQFF
NA TRBJ1-2 TRBV4-1 NA TGCGCCAGCAGCCAAGAGGGGGCCGAGTATGGCTACACCTTC CASSQEGAEYGYTF
TRBD2 TRBJ2-3 TRBV5-1 NA TGCGCCAGCAGCTTGACTAGCGGGAAAATAACGGATACGCAGTATTTT CASSLTSGKITDTQYF
NA TRBJ2-1 TRBV11-2 many TGTGCCAGCAGCTTGCCCTTTGGGACCGAGAATGAGCAGTTCTTC CASSLPFGTENEQFF
TRBD2 TRBJ2-7 TRBV4-1 NA TGCGCCAGCAGCCCAACCTTAGCGGGAGGGCCGTTCGAGCAGTACTTC CASSPTLAGGPFEQYF
TRBD2 TRBJ2-7 TRBV28 NA TGTGCCAGCAGTTTACAACTAGCGGGAGGTGACGAGCAGTACTTC CASSLQLAGGDEQYF
NA TRBJ2-5 TRBV2 NA TGTGCCAGCAGTGAACTCAGGGAAGAGACCCAGTACTTC CASSELREETQYF
TRBD2 TRBJ2-5 TRBV28 NA TGTGCCAGCACCCTTTATGGTAGCGGGAGACGTGAGACCCAGTACTTC CASTLYGSGRRETQYF